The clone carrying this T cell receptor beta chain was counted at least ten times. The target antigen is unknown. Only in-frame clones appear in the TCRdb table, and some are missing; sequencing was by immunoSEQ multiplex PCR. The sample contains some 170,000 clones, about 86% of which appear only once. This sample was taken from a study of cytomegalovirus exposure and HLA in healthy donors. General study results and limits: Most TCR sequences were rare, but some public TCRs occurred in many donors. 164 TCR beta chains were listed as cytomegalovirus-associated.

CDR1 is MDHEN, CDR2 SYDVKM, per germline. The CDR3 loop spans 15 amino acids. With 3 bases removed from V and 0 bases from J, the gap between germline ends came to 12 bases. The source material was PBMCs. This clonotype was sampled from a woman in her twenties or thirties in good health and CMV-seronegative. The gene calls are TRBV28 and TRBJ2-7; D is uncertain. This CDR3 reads CASSFTAASSYEQYF. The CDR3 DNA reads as TGTGCCAGCAGTTTCACAGCCGCGAGCTCCTACGAGCAGTACTTC.